The 16 T cell receptor beta chains below come from one sample, sequenced in a study of blood T cell repertoires in COVID-19. Using immunoSEQ multiplex PCR, the repertoire was profiled, and TCRdb retains in-frame clones only, with some absent. The sample consists of tens of thousands of clones, roughly four fifths of them appearing once. The sequenced material came from peripheral blood. Receptor source: a man older than 75 with COVID-19, enrolled during active disease.

The V gene is TRBV27, the J gene TRBJ1-2, with TRBD1 matching over 10 bases. V gave up 7 bases and J gave up 4 bases; unmatched junction bases: 6. The germline V gene encodes CDR1 MNHEY and CDR2 SMNVEV (reference sequence). The CDR3 runs to 14 residues. This CDR3 reads CASTRTGGLYGYTF. In DNA, the CDR3 is TGTGCCAGCACCAGGACAGGGGGTCTCTATGGCTACACCTTC.

In this sample, this clone turned up once. The chain carries TRBV29-1 and TRBJ1-1, with TRBD1 matching 7 bases. After removal of 4 bases from V and 6 bases from J, the junction contained 14 bases not matched to a gene. The CDR3 spans 15 residues. Germline V gene lookup returns CDR1 SQVTM and CDR2 ANQGSEA. DNA for the CDR3: TGCAGCGTTGCCCTACGCGAACAGGGGCTCGCTGAAGCTTTCTTT. The encoded protein is CSVALREQGLAEAFF.

This sequence joins TRBV6-5 and TRBJ2-5; 8 bases line up with TRBD2. The CDR3 covers 15 residues. The germline gives CDR1 MNHEY, CDR2 SVGAGI. Germline trimming cut 6 bases from V and 5 bases from J; bases unmatched to any gene: 11. The CDR3 bases are TGTGCCAGCAGGACCTACGCGACTAGCGAGGAGACCCAGTACTTC. Protein product: CASRTYATSEETQYF.

The V and J genes are TRBV25-1 and TRBJ1-2, with D perhaps TRBD1 (5 bases). The V end was cut by 1 base, the J end by 6 bases, with 12 bases between. Germline values: CDR1 MGHDK, CDR2 SYGVNS. CDR3 length equals 14 residues. CDR3 sequence reads: CASSEFGTLDGYTF. The CDR3 DNA reads TGTGCCAGCAGTGAATTTGGGACTCTGGATGGCTACACCTTC.

The chain recombines TRBV11-1 with TRBJ2-1; 10 nucleotides line up with TRBD2. CDR1 and CDR2 from the germline V gene are SGHAT and FQDESV (reference sequence). V shed 5 bases and J 4 bases; nucleotides not matched to a gene: 5. This CDR3 region has 15 residues. The CDR3 nucleotides are TGTGCCAGCAGCAGACTAGCGGGTCCTTACAATGAGCAGTTCTTC. It is translated as CASSRLAGPYNEQFF.

This sequence joins TRBV30 and TRBJ1-2; 7 nucleotides line up with TRBD1. Germline V lookup: CDR1 GTSNPN, CDR2 SVGIG (reference sequence). The CDR3 has 14 amino acids. The J segment lost 6 bases and the V segment lost 5 bases, leaving 12 bases of the junction unmatched. The chain's CDR3 is CAWERTGGAHGYTF. In nucleotides, the CDR3 is TGTGCCTGGGAGCGGACAGGCGGAGCCCATGGCTACACCTTC.

The chain employs TRBV6-2 or TRBV6-3 and TRBJ2-4; D call uncertain. The V and J ends lost 2 bases and 0 bases respectively, with 11 bases between them. Germline V gene sequence: CDR1 MNHEY, CDR2 SVGEGT. The CDR3 consists of 16 residues. The CDR3, as DNA: TGTGCCAGCAGTTACGCAGACACAGTAGCCAAAAACATTCAGTACTTC. Amino acid sequence: CASSYADTVAKNIQYF.

The V and J genes are TRBV2 and TRBJ1-2, with TRBD1 identical over 7 bases. Germline loops: CDR1 SNHLY, CDR2 FYNNEI. V shed 1 base, J shed 1 base, and the junction held 6 bases outside the gene matches. There are 16 residues in the CDR3. In DNA, the CDR3 is TGTGCCAGCAGTGAAGGTTGGGCAGGGGGTAACTATGGCTACACCTTC. Residues: CASSEGWAGGNYGYTF.

This chain joins TRBV19 and TRBJ1-6, with D tentatively TRBD1 (6 bases). V was shortened by 8 bases and J by 2 bases, with 13 bases between the two germline ends. The CDR3 covers 15 residues. The germline V gene encodes CDR1 LNHDA and CDR2 SQIVND (reference sequence). CDR3 loop: CASGSGTTYNSPLHF. CDR3 in DNA: TGTGCCAGTGGATCCGGGACAACCTATAATTCACCCCTCCACTTT.

This chain uses TRBV7-9 with TRBJ1-4; maybe TRBD1 (5 bases). Germline-derived CDR1 and CDR2 are SEHNR and FQNEAQ (reference sequence). Trimming shortened V by 2 bases and J by 2 bases, and 9 bases separated the two germline ends. There are 15 residues in the CDR3. CDR3 DNA: TGTGCCAGCAGCTTAAGGGGTTCGACTAATGAAAAACTGTTTTTT. This codes for CASSLRGSTNEKLFF.

This chain links TRBV28 with TRBJ1-4; the D gene is possibly TRBD1 (6 bases). The CDR3 runs 18 residues. From germline, CDR1 is MDHEN and CDR2 SYDVKM. V was shortened by 4 bases and J by 2 bases, with 20 bases between the two germline ends. CDR3 in DNA: TGTGCCAGCAGTTCCCCCAGGGGTTCAGAAGTTACTAATGAAAAACTGTTTTTT. It translates to CASSSPRGSEVTNEKLFF.

This clone showed up just once. CDR3 region: CASSSRTSGSGELFF. CDR3 coding DNA: TGTGCCAGCAGCTCCCGGACTAGCGGCTCTGGGGAGCTGTTTTTT. The chain combines TRBV7-2 with TRBJ2-2; 10 positions agree with TRBD2. Looked up from germline, CDR1 is SGHTA and CDR2 is FQGNSA. The CDR3 totals 15 residues. Trimming cost V 4 bases and J 8 bases; bases outside gene matches: 7. Supplemented by reference TRBV7-2 and TRBJ2-2, the full variable domain reads GAGVSQSPSNKVTEKGKDVELRCDPISGHTALYWYRQSLGQGLEFLIYFQGNSAPDKSGLPSDRFSAERTGGSVSTLTIQRTQQEDSAVYLCASSSRTSGSGELFFGEGSRLTVL.

V is TRBV19 and J is TRBJ2-1; D possibly corresponds to TRBD1 (5 bases). Germline assignment: CDR1 LNHDA and CDR2 SQIVND (reference sequence). There are 15 residues in the CDR3. Trimming shortened V by 10 bases and J by 1 base, and 17 bases separated the two germline ends. DNA of the CDR3: TGTGCCACTAGGAAGAAGGGGTGGTCCTACAATGAGCAGTTCTTC. Translating gives CATRKKGWSYNEQFF.

The rearrangement links TRBV2 to TRBJ2-7; a weak D match, TRBD1 (6 bases). This CDR3 is built from 13 residues. Trimming left V 7 bases short and J 6 bases short, with 16 bases between. Per germline, CDR1 SNHLY and CDR2 FYNNEI. The CDR3 reads CASKDSPRSEQYF. CDR3 coding DNA: TGTGCCAGCAAGGACAGCCCTCGCTCCGAGCAGTACTTC.

The rearrangement uses TRBV6-1 and TRBJ2-2, with D possibly TRBD2 on 6 matching bases. This CDR3 is 11 amino acids long. CDR1 and CDR2 (germline): MNHNS, SASEGT. V lost 8 bases and J 6 bases, leaving 7 bases between the germline ends. CDR3 sequence (DNA): TGTGCCAGCTGCGGGGCCGGGGAGCTGTTTTTT. This codes for CASCGAGELFF.

The chain combines TRBV5-6 with TRBJ2-1; no firm D call. CDR1 SGHDT and CDR2 YYEEEE come from the germline V gene. The V and J ends lost 0 bases and 7 bases respectively, with 17 bases between them. The CDR3 has 16 amino acids. CDR3 DNA sequence: TGTGCCAGCAGCTTGGGGGTGACTTCCCTCGGGAATGAGCAGTTCTTC. Translation gives CASSLGVTSLGNEQFF.